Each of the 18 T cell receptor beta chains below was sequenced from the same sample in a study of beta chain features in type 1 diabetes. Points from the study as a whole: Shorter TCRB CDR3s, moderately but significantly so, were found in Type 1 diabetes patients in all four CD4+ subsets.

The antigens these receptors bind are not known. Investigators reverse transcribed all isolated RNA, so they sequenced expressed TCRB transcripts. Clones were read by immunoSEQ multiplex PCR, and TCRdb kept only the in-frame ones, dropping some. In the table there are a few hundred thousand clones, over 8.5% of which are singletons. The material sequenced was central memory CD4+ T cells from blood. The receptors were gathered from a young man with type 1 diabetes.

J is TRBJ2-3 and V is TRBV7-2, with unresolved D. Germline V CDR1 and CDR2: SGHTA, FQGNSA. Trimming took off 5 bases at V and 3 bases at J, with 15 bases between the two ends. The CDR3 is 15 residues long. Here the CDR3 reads CASSTLVSGTDTQYF. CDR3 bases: TGTGCCAGCAGCACCCTCGTTTCCGGGACAGATACGCAGTATTTT.

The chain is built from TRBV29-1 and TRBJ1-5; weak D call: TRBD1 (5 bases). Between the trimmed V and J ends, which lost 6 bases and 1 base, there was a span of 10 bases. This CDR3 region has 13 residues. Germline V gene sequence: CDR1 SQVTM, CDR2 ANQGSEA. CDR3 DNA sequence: TGCAGCGTGACCTGGGGGAGCAATCAGCCCCAGCATTTT. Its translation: CSVTWGSNQPQHF.

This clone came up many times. CDR3 protein: CASIPGRQETQYF. The CDR3 coding sequence is TGTGCCAGCATTCCAGGACGTCAAGAGACCCAGTACTTC. The gene calls are TRBV7-9 and TRBJ2-5; D is uncertain. Germline assignment: CDR1 SEHNR and CDR2 FQNEAQ (reference sequence). V was clipped by 7 bases and J by 2 bases, with 11 bases between them. This CDR3 region has 13 residues.

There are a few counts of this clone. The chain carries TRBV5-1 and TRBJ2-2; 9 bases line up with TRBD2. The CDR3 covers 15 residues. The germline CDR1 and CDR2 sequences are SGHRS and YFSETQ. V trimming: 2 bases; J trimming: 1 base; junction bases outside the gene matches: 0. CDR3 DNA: TGCGCCAGCAGCTTTAGCGGGGGGAACACCGGGGAGCTGTTTTTT. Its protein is CASSFSGGNTGELFF.

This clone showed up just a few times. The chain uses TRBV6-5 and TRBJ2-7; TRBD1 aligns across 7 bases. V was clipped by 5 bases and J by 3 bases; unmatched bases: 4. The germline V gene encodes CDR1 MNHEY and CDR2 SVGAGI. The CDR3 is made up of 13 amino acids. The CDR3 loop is CASSGDRFYEQYF. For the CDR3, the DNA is TGTGCCAGCAGTGGGGACAGATTCTACGAGCAGTACTTC.

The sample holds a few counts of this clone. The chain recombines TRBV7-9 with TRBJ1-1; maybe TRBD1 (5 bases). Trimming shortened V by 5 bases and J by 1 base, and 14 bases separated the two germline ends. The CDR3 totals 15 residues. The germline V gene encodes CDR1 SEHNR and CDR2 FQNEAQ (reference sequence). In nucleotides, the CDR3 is TGTGCCAGCAGCCCGACCGGTACAGGGAACACTGAAGCTTTCTTT. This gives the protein CASSPTGTGNTEAFF.

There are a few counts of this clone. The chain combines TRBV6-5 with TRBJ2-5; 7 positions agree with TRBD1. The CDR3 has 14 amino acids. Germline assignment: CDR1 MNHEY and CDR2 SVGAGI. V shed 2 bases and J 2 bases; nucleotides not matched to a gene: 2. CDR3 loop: CASSYGRGQETQYF. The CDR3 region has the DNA TGTGCCAGCAGTTACGGCAGGGGGCAAGAGACCCAGTACTTC.

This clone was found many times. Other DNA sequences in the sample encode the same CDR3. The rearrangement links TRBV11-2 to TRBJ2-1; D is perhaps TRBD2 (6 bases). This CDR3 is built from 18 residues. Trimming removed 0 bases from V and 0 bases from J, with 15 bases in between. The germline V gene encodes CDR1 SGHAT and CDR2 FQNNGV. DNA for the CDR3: TGTGCCAGCAGCTTAGATCAGGGAGGCTCGAGCTCCTACAATGAGCAGTTCTTC. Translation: CASSLDQGGSSSYNEQFF.

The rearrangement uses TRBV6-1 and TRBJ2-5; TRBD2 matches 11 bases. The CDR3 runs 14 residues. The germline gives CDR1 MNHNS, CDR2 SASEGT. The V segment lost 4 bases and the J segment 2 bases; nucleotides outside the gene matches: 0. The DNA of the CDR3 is TGTGCCAGCAGTGGACTAGCGGGGCAAGAGACCCAGTACTTC. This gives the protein CASSGLAGQETQYF.

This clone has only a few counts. CDR3 region: CASSSLVPATNEKLFF. In DNA, the CDR3 is TGTGCCAGCAGCTCCCTGGTGCCAGCAACTAATGAAAAACTGTTTTTT. The chain joins TRBV7-9 to TRBJ1-4; no definite D call. Per the germline V gene, CDR1 is SEHNR and CDR2 is FQNEAQ (reference sequence). This CDR3 comprises 16 residues. Trimming removed 4 bases from V and 0 bases from J, with 12 bases in between.

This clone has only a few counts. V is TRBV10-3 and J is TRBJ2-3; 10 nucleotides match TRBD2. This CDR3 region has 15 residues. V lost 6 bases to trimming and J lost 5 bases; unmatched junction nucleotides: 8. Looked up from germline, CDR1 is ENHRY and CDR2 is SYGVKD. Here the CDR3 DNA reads TGTGCCATCAGGGGCTCTAGCGGGAGCGGAGATACGCAGTATTTT. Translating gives CAIRGSSGSGDTQYF.

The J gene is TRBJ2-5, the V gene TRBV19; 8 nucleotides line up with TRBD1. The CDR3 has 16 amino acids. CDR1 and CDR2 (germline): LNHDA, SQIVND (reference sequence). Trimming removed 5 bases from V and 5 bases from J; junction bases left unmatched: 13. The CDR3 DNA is TGTGCCAGTAGTCCCTACTTAGACAGGGGAATGGAGACCCAGTACTTC. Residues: CASSPYLDRGMETQYF.

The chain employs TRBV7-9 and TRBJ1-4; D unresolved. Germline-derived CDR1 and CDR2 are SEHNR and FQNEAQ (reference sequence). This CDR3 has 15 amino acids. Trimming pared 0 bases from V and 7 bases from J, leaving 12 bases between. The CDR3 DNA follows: TGTGCCAGCAGCTTAGCACAGAGCGGGAGTGAAAAACTGTTTTTT. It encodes CASSLAQSGSEKLFF.

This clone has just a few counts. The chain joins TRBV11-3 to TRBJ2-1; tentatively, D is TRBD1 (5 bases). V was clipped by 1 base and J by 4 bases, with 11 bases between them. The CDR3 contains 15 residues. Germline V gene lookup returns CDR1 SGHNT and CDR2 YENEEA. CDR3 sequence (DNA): TGTGCCAGCAGCTTAGTAGGGGCCGGGTACAATGAGCAGTTCTTC. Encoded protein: CASSLVGAGYNEQFF.

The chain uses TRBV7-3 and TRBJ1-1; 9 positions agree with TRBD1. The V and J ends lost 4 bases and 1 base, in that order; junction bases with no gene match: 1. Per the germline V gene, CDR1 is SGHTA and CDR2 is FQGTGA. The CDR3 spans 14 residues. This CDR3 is CASSSTGGNTEAFF. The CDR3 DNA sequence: TGTGCCAGCAGCTCGACAGGGGGGAACACTGAAGCTTTCTTT.

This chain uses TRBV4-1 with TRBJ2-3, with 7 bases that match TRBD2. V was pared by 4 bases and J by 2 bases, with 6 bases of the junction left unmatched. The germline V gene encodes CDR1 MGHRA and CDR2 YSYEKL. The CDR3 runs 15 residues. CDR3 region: CASSRDGRITDTQYF. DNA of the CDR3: TGCGCCAGCAGCCGCGACGGGAGGATCACAGATACGCAGTATTTT.

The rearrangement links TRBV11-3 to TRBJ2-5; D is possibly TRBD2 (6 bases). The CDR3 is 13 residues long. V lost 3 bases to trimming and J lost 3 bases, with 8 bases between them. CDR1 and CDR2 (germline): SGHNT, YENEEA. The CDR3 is CASSFSGEETQYF. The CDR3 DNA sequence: TGTGCCAGCAGCTTCTCGGGAGAAGAGACCCAGTACTTC.

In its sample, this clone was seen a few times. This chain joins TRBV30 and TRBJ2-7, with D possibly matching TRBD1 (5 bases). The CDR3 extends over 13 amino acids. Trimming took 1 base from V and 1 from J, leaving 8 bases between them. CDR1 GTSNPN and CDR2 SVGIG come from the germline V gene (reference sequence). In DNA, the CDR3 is TGTGCCTGGAGTGCTCCAGGGTCCTACGAGCAGTACTTC. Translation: CAWSAPGSYEQYF.